Below are 15 T cell receptor beta chains sequenced from a single sample in a study of T cells in localized non-small cell lung cancer. Assay: immunoSEQ multiplex PCR; the TCRdb copy retains only in-frame clones and omits some. The sample has around 28,000 clones; roughly nine tenths are singletons. The input for sequencing was peripheral blood, taken before any cancer treatment. The source of these receptors is a female donor over 55 with stage I lung adenocarcinoma.

This clone appeared a single time. V usage is TRBV28 and J usage is TRBJ2-6, with unresolved D. CDR3 length equals 15 residues. With 5 bases removed from V and 0 bases from J, the gap between germline ends came to 8 bases. Looked up from germline, CDR1 is MDHEN and CDR2 is SYDVKM. In DNA form, the CDR3 reads TGTGCCAGCAGTCTCGACCCCTCTGGGGCCAACGTCCTGACTTTC. This gives the protein CASSLDPSGANVLTF. Looking up the rest from reference TRBV28 and TRBJ2-6 gives the full variable domain: DVKVTQSSRYLVKRTGEKVFLECVQDMDHENMFWYRQDPGLGLRLIYFSYDVKMKEKGDIPEGYSVSREKKERFSLILESASTNQTSMYLCASSLDPSGANVLTFGAGSRLTVL.

The chain carries TRBV29-1 and TRBJ2-1; D perhaps matches TRBD1 (5 bases). Germline CDR1 SQVTM, CDR2 ANQGSEA. Trimming pared 5 bases from V and 4 bases from J, leaving 18 bases between. The CDR3 length is 15 residues. The CDR3 bases are TGCAGCGTTATTAGAAGACAGCTATCTTACAATGAGCAGTTCTTC. Translation: CSVIRRQLSYNEQFF.

The rearrangement uses TRBV7-9 and TRBJ2-2, with D possibly matching TRBD2 (7 bases). Between the trimmed V and J ends, which lost 6 bases and 3 bases, there was a span of 17 bases. The CDR3 is 16 amino acids. The germline V gene encodes CDR1 SEHNR and CDR2 FQNEAQ (reference sequence). The CDR3 here is CASRPRGGGDTGELFF. DNA for the CDR3: TGTGCCAGCAGACCCCGAGGGGGGGGCGACACCGGGGAGCTGTTTTTT.

The sample holds a few counts of this clone. The gene calls are TRBV7-9 and TRBJ2-5, with D possibly being TRBD1 (6 bases). The length of the CDR3 is 13 residues. V gave up 3 bases and J gave up 5 bases, with 10 bases separating them. The V gene's germline CDR1 is SEHNR and CDR2 FQNEAQ (reference sequence). In DNA, the CDR3 is TGTGCCAGCAGCTTCAGGGGTTCGGAGACCCAGTACTTC. Translated: CASSFRGSETQYF.

This rearrangement joins TRBV29-1 to TRBJ1-1, with D unclear. The CDR3 spans 13 residues. In germline, CDR1 is SQVTM, CDR2 ANQGSEA. V lost 3 bases to trimming and J lost 1 base, with 9 bases between them. The CDR3 nucleotides read TGCAGCGTTGACGGCCTGGGGAACACTGAAGCTTTCTTT. Residues: CSVDGLGNTEAFF. Full variable domain (outside the CDR3, taken from reference TRBV29-1 and TRBJ1-1): SAVISQKPSRDICQRGTSLTIQCQVDSQVTMMFWYRQQPGQSLTLIATANQGSEATYESGFVIDKFPISRPNLTFSTLTVSNMSPEDSSIYLCSVDGLGNTEAFFGQGTRLTVV.

V is TRBV29-1 and J is TRBJ2-2; tentative D call: TRBD2 (6 bases). Germline loops: CDR1 SQVTM, CDR2 ANQGSEA. Deletions cut 6 bases from V and 4 bases from J, with 15 bases between. This CDR3 contains 14 residues. The CDR3 DNA reads TGCAGCGTAAAACCGGGACTGAGCACCGGGGAGCTGTTTTTT. This encodes CSVKPGLSTGELFF.

V and J are TRBV14 and TRBJ1-2, with 8 bases that match TRBD1. Germline V gives CDR1 SGHDN, CDR2 FVKESK. This CDR3 contains 15 residues. The V gene end was trimmed by 0 bases and the J gene end by 8 bases; junction bases not matched to a gene: 8. CDR3 amino acids: CASSQEGQVWRGYTF. The CDR3 DNA is TGTGCCAGCAGCCAAGAGGGACAGGTGTGGAGGGGCTACACCTTC.

This clone was picked up one time. The rearrangement links TRBV7-2 to TRBJ1-2; tentative D call: TRBD1 (5 bases). Germline V gene lookup returns CDR1 SGHTA and CDR2 FQGNSA. The V end lost 4 bases, the J end lost 6 bases, and 15 bases lay between the germline ends. This CDR3 has 14 amino acids. The CDR3 bases are TGTGCCAGCAGCTCCGATAGCAGACAGAATGGCTACACCTTC. Amino acids: CASSSDSRQNGYTF.

To note about this clone: An end of the junction differs from the germline gene, which may be a read error. The genes are TRBV2 and TRBJ1-3; D remains unclear. Germline assignment: CDR1 SNHLY and CDR2 FYNNEI. The CDR3 has 11 residues. Here the CDR3 DNA reads TGTGCCAGCAGTGAAGGCCGAGACAAAAATTTT. It specifies CASSEGRDKNF.

The chain is built from TRBV28 and TRBJ1-2; weak D call: TRBD1 (6 bases). V lost 7 bases, J lost 2 bases, and 17 bases lay in between. Germline-derived CDR1 and CDR2 are MDHEN and SYDVKM. The CDR3 totals 15 residues. CDR3: CASTPQGSANYGYTF. CDR3 DNA sequence: TGTGCCAGCACCCCACAGGGTTCGGCGAACTATGGCTACACCTTC.

This chain links TRBV30 with TRBJ2-5; either TRBD1 or TRBD2 may supply D (6 bases each). This CDR3 spans 16 amino acids. Germline V gene data show CDR1 as GTSNPN and CDR2 as SVGIG (reference sequence). Trimming removed 0 bases at V and 2 bases at J, with 16 bases between. CDR3 in amino acids: CAWSVGQGTLQETQYF. DNA for the CDR3: TGTGCCTGGAGTGTAGGGCAGGGGACTCTACAAGAGACCCAGTACTTC.

In its sample, this clone was seen once. V and J are TRBV7-6 and TRBJ2-2; TRBD2 aligns across 11 bases. V was pared by 5 bases and J by 5 bases, with 7 bases of the junction left unmatched. The germline V gene has CDR1 SGHVS and CDR2 FNYEAQ. CDR3 length: 16 amino acids. The CDR3 loop reads CASSAGLAVGTGELFF. The DNA for the CDR3 is TGTGCCAGCAGCGCGGGACTAGCGGTGGGGACCGGGGAGCTGTTTTTT.

CDR3 bases: TGCGCCAGCAGCAATGGACAGGGTGCTAATACGCAGTATTTT. Its translation: CASSNGQGANTQYF. The rearrangement joins TRBV4-1 to TRBJ2-3; 8 positions match TRBD1. The CDR3 spans 14 residues. Per germline, CDR1 MGHRA and CDR2 YSYEKL. V gave up 5 bases and J gave up 7 bases; unmatched junction bases: 8.

This clone was recorded a few times. V usage is TRBV5-4 and J usage is TRBJ1-1, with a weak D call TRBD1 (5 bases). Trimming removed 4 bases from V and 6 bases from J, with 10 bases in between. CDR1 is SGHNT, CDR2 YYREEE, per germline (reference sequence). CDR3 length: 12 residues. In DNA, the CDR3 is TGTGCCAGCAGCCCCGGGGGAGCTGAAGCTTTCTTT. Translating it yields CASSPGGAEAFF.

The chain has TRBV15 and TRBJ2-1; 9 bases map to TRBD1. J gave up 10 bases and V 0 bases, and 4 bases lay outside the gene matches. Germline CDR1 is LNHNV and CDR2 is YYDKDF (reference sequence). The CDR3 totals 14 residues. The CDR3 DNA follows: TGTGCCACCAGCAGAGAATGGGGGACAGGGGAGCAGTTCTTC. Encoded protein: CATSREWGTGEQFF.